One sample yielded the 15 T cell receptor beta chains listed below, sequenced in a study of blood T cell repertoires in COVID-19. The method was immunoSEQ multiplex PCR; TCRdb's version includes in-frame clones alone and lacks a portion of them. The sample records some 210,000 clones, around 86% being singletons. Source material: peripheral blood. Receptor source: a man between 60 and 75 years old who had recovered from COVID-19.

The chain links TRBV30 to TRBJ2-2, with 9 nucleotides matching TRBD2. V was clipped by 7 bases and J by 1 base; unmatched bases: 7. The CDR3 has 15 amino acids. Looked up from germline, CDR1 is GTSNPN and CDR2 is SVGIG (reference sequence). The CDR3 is CASPRGRGNTGELFF. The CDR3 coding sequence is TGTGCCTCCCCACGCGGGAGGGGGAACACCGGGGAGCTGTTTTTT. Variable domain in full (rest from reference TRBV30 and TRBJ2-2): SQTIHQWPATLVQPVGSPLSLECTVEGTSNPNLYWYRQAAGRGLQLLFYSVGIGQISSEVPQNLSASRPQDRQFILSSKKLLLSDSGFYLCASPRGRGNTGELFFGEGSRLTVL.

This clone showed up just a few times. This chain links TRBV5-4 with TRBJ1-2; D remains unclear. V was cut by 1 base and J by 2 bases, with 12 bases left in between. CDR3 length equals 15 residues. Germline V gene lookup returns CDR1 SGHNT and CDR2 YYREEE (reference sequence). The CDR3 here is CASSLPAGGNYGYTF. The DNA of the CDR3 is TGTGCCAGCAGCTTGCCTGCAGGTGGGAACTATGGCTACACCTTC. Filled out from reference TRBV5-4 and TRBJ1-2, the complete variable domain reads ETGVTQSPTHLIKTRGQQVTLRCSSQSGHNTVSWYQQALGQGPQFIFQYYREEENGRGNFPPRFSGLQFPNYSSELNVNALELDDSALYLCASSLPAGGNYGYTFGSGTRLTVV.

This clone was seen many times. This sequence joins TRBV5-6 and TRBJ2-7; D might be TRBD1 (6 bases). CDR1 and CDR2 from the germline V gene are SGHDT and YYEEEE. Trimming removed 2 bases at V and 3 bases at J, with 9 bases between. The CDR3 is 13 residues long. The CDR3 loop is CASSFGQFYEQYF. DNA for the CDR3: TGTGCCAGCAGCTTCGGACAGTTCTACGAGCAGTACTTC.

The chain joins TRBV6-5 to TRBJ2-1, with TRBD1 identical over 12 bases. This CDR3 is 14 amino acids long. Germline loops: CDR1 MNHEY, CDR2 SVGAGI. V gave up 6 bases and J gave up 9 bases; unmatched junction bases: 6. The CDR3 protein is CASSGTGGYGEQFF. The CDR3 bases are TGTGCCAGCAGCGGGACAGGGGGCTACGGTGAGCAGTTCTTC.

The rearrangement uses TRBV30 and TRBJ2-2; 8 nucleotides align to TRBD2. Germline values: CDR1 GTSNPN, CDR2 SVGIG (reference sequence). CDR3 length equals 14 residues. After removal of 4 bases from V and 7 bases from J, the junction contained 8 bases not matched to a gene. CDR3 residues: CAWTPGGGGGELFF. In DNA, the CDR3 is TGTGCCTGGACACCGGGAGGGGGAGGCGGGGAGCTGTTTTTT.

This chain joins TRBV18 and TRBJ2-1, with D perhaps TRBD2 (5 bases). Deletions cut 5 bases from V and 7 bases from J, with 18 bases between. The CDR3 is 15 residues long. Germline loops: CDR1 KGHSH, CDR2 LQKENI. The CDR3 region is CASSEFQRSENEQFF. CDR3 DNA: TGTGCCAGCTCAGAGTTTCAGCGGTCGGAGAATGAGCAGTTCTTC.

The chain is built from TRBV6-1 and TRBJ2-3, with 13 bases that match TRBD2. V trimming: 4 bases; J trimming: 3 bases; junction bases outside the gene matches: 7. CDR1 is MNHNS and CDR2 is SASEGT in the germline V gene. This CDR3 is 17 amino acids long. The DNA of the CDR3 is TGTGCCAGCAGTGTTGGACTAGCGGGGGAAGGAACAGATACGCAGTATTTT. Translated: CASSVGLAGEGTDTQYF.

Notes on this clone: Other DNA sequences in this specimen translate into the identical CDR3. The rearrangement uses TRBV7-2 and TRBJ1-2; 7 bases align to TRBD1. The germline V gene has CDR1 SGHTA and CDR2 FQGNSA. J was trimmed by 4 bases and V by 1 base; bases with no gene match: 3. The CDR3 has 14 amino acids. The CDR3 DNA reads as TGTGCCAGCAGCTTAGGACAGGGTGGCTATGGCTACACCTTC. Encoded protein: CASSLGQGGYGYTF.

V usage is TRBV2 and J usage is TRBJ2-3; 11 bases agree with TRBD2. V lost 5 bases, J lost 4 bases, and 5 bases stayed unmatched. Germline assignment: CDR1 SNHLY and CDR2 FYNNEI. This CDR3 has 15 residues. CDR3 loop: CASSLAGGPADTQYF. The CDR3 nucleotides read TGTGCCAGCAGTTTAGCGGGGGGGCCCGCAGATACGCAGTATTTT.

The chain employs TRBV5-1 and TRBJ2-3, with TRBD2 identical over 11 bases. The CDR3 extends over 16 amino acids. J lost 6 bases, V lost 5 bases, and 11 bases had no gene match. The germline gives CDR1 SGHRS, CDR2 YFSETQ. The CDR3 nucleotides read TGCGCCAGCAGTTACGGTGATAGCGGGGGGGCGGATACGCAGTATTTT. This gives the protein CASSYGDSGGADTQYF.

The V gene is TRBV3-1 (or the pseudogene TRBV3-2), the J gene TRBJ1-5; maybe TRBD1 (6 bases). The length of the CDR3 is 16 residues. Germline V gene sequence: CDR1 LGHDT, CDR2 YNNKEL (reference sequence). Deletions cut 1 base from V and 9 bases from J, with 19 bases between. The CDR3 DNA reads TGTGCCAGCAGCCAAGGTTGGGGAGGGGGAGTGGGGCCCCAGCATTTT. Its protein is CASSQGWGGGVGPQHF.

The CDR3 nucleotides read TGTGCCAGCAGCTCCGGACAGGGTTACTCCTACGAGCAGTACTTC. Encoded protein: CASSSGQGYSYEQYF. The chain recombines TRBV5-4 with TRBJ2-7; 8 bases map to TRBD1. The CDR3 length is 15 residues. CDR1 and CDR2 from the germline V gene are SGHNT and YYREEE (reference sequence). Unmatched junction bases numbered 5, after V lost 3 bases and J lost 0 bases.

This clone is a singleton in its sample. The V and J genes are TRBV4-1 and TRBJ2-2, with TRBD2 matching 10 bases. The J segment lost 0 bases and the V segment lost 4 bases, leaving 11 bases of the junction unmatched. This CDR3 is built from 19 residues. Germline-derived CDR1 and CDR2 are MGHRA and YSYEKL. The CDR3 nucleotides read TGCGCCAGCAGCCCTCACGAGCTAGCGGGGGTTGCGAACACCGGGGAGCTGTTTTTT. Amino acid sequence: CASSPHELAGVANTGELFF.

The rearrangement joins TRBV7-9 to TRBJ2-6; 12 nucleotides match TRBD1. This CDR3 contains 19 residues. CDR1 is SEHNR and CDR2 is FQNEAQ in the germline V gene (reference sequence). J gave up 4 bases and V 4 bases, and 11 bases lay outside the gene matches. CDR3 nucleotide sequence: TGTGCCAGCAGCTCACCCAGGGACAGGGGGCTTCGAGGGGCCAACGTCCTGACTTTC. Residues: CASSSPRDRGLRGANVLTF.

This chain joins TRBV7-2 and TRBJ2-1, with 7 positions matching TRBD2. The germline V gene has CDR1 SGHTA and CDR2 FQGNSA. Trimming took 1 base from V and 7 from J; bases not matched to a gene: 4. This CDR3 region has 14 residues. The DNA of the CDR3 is TGTGCCAGCAGCTTAGGCGGGAGAGAGAATGAGCAGTTCTTC. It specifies CASSLGGRENEQFF.